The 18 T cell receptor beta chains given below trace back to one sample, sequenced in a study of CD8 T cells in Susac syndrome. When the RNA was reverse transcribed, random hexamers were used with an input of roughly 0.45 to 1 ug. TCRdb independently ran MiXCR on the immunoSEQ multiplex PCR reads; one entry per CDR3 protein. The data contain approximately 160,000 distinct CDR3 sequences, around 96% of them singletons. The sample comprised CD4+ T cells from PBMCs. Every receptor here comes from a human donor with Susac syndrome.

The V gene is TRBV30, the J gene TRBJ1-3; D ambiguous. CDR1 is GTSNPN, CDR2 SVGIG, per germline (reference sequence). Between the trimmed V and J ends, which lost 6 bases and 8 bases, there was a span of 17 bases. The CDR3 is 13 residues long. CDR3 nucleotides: TGTGCCTGCCAACCCTTGGCCCCGCACACCATATATTTT. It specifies CACQPLAPHTIYF.

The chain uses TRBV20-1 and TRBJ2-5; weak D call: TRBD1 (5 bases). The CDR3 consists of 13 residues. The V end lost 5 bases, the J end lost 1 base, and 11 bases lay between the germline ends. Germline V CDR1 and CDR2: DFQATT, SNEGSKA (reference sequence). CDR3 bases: TGCAGTGCTCGCAGGGATCCCCAAGAGACCCAGTACTTC. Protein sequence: CSARRDPQETQYF.

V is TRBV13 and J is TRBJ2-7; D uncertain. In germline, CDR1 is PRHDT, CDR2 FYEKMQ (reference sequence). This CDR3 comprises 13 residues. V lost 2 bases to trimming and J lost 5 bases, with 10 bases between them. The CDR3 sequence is CASSLSGPDEQYV. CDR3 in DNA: TGTGCCAGCAGCTTAAGTGGGCCGGACGAGCAGTACGTC.

The CDR3 sequence: CASSHGQGIDTQYF. DNA of the CDR3: TGTGCCAGCTCACATGGACAGGGGATAGATACGCAGTATTTT. V is TRBV18 and J is TRBJ2-3, with 9 bases that match TRBD1. J lost 5 bases, V lost 4 bases, and 4 bases had no gene match. The CDR3 loop spans 14 amino acids. Germline lookup yields CDR1 KGHSH and CDR2 LQKENI.

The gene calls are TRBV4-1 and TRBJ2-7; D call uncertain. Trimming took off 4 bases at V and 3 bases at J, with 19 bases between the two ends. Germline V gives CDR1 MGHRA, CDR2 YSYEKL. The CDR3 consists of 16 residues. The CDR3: CASSLGKPFCHYEQYV. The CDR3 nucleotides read TGCGCCAGCAGCCTCGGAAAGCCTTTTTGTCACTACGAGCAGTACGTC.

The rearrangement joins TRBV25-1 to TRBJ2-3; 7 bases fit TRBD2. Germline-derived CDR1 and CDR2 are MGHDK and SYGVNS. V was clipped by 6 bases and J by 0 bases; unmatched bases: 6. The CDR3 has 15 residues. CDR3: CASSLGGTSTDTQYF. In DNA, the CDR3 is TGTGCCAGCAGCTTGGGGGGGACTAGCACAGATACGCAGTATTTT.

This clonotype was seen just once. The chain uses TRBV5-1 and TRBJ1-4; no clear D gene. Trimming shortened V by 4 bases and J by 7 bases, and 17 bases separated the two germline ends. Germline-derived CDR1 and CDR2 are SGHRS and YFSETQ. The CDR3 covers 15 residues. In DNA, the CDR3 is TGCGCCAGCAGCCCTCTCGGGCGTTCGAGTGAAAAACTGTTTTTT. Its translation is CASSPLGRSSEKLFF. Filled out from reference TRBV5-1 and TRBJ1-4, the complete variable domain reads KAGVTQTPRYLIKTRGQQVTLSCSPISGHRSVSWYQQTPGQGLQFLFEYFSETQRNKGNFPGRFSGRQFSNSRSEMNVSTLELGDSALYLCASSPLGRSSEKLFFGSGTQLSVL.

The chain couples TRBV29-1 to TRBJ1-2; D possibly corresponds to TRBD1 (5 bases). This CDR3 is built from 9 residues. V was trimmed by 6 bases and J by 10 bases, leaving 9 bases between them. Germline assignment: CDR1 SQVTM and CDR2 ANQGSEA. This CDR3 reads CSVGEDYTF. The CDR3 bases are TGCAGCGTGGGGGAGGACTACACCTTC.

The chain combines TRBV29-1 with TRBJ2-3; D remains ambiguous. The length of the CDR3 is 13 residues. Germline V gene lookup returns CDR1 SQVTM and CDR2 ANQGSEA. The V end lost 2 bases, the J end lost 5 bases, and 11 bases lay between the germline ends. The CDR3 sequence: CSVENLAGDTQYF. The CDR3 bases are TGCAGCGTTGAAAATCTCGCCGGAGATACGCAGTATTTT.

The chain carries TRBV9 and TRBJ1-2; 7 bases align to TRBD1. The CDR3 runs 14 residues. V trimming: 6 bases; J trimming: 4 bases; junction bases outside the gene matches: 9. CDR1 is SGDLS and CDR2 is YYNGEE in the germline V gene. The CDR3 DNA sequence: TGTGCCAGCACCCAGGGGGGGGCCTTCTATGGCTACACCTTC. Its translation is CASTQGGAFYGYTF.

DNA for the CDR3: TGTGCCAGCAGCCCTCCAGGGTTACACGAGCAGTACGTC. Amino acid sequence: CASSPPGLHEQYV. This rearrangement joins TRBV28 to TRBJ2-7; perhaps TRBD1 as D (5 bases). The CDR3 consists of 13 residues. Trimming took off 6 bases at V and 5 bases at J, with 14 bases between the two ends. Germline CDR1 MDHEN, CDR2 SYDVKM.

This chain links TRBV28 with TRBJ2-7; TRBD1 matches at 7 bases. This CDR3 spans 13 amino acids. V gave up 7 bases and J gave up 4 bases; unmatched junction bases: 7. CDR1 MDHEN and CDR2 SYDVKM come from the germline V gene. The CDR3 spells CASKLQGVYEQYF. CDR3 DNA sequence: TGTGCCAGCAAGCTGCAGGGGGTTTACGAGCAGTACTTC.

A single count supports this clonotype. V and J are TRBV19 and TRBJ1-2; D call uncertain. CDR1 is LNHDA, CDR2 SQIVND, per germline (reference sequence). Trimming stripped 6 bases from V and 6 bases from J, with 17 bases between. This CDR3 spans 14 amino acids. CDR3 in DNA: TGTGCCAGTAGCTCGGGCGCCACGAAAAATGGCTACACCTTC. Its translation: CASSSGATKNGYTF.

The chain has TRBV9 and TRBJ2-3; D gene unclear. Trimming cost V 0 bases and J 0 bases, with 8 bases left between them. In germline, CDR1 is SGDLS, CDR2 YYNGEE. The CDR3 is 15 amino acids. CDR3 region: CASSVDWPSTDTQYF. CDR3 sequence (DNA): TGTGCCAGCAGCGTAGACTGGCCTAGCACAGATACGCAGTATTTT.

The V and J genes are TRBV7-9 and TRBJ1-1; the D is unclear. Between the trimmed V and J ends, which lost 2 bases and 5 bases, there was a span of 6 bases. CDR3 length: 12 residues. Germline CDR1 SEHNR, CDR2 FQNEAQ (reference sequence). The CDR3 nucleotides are TGTGCCAGCAGCTTAACGGGGACTGAAGCTTTCTTT. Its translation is CASSLTGTEAFF. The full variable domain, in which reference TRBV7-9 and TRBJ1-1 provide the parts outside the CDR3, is DTGVSQNPRHKITKRGQNVTFRCDPISEHNRLYWYRQTLGQGPEFLTYFQNEAQLEKSRLLSDRFSAERPKGSFSTLEIQRTEQGDSAMYLCASSLTGTEAFFGQGTRLTVV.

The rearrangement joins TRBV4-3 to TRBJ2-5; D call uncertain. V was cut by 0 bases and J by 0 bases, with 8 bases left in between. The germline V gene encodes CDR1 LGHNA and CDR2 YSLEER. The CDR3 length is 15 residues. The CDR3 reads CASSQELRHQETQYF. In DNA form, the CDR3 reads TGCGCCAGCAGCCAAGAACTTCGGCACCAAGAGACCCAGTACTTC.

The CDR3 coding sequence is TGTGCCAGCAGCCAAGATCAGAATTTTGGAAACACCATATATTTT. Translated: CASSQDQNFGNTIYF. The genes are TRBV3-1 and TRBJ1-3; D gene ambiguous. The CDR3 runs 15 residues. Germline lookup yields CDR1 LGHDT and CDR2 YNNKEL (reference sequence). The V end was cut by 0 bases, the J end by 3 bases, with 9 bases between. Full variable domain (missing parts from reference TRBV3-1 and TRBJ1-3): DTAVSQTPKYLVTQMGNDKSIKCEQNLGHDTMYWYKQDSKKFLKIMFSYNNKELIINETVPNRFSPKSPDKAHLNLHINSLELGDSAVYFCASSQDQNFGNTIYFGEGSWLTVV.

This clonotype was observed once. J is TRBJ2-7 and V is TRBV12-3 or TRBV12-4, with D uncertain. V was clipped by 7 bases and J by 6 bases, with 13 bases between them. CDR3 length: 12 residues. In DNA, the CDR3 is TGTGCCAGCACCGGCCTGACGGGCGAGCAGTACTTC. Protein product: CASTGLTGEQYF.